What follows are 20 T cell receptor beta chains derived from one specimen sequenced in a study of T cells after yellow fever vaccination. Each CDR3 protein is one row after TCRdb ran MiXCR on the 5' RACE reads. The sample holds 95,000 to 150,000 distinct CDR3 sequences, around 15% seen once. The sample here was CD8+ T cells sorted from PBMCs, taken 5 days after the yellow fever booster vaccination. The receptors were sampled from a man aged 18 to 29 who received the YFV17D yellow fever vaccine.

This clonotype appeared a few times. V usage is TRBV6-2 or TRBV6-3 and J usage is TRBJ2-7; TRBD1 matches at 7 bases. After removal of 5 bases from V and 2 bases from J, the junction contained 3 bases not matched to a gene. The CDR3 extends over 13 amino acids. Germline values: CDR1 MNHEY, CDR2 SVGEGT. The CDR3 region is CASSIGTAYEQYV. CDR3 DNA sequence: TGTGCCAGCAGTATTGGGACAGCCTACGAGCAGTACGTC.

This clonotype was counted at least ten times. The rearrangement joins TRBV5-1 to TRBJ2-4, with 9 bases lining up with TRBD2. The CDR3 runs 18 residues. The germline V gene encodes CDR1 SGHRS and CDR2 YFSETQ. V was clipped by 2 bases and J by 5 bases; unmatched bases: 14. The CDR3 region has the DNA TGCGCCAGCAGCTTCTTGGGCGGGGGGGCCTCTTCGGAAAACATTCAGTACTTC. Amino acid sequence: CASSFLGGGASSENIQYF. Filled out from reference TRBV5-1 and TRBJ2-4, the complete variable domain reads KAGVTQTPRYLIKTRGQQVTLSCSPISGHRSVSWYQQTPGQGLQFLFEYFSETQRNKGNFPGRFSGRQFSNSRSEMNVSTLELGDSALYLCASSFLGGGASSENIQYFGAGTRLSVL.

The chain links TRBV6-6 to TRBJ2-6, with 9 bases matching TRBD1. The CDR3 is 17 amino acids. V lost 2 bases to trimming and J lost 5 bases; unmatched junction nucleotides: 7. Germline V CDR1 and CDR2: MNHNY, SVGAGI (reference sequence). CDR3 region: CASSYPRDRVRANVLTF. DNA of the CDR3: TGTGCCAGCAGTTACCCGCGGGACAGGGTTCGGGCCAACGTCCTGACTTTC.

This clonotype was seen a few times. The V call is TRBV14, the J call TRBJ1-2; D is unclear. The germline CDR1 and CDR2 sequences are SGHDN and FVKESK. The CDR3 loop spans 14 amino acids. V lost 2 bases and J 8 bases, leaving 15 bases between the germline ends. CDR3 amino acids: CASSQINSVDGYTF. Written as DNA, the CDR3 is TGTGCCAGCAGCCAAATCAACAGTGTAGACGGCTACACCTTC.

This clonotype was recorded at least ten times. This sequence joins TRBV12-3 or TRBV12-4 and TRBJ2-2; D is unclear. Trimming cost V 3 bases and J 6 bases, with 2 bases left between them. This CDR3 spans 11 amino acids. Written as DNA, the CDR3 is TGTGCCAGCAGTTTCTCCGGGGAGCTGTTTTTT. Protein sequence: CASSFSGELFF.

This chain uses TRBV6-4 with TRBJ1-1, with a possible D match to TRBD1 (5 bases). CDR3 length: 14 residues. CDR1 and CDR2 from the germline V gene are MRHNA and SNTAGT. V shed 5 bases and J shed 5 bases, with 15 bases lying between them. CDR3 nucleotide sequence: TGTGCCAGCAGTTCTCATCCGGGGGGGACTGAAGCTTTCTTT. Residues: CASSSHPGGTEAFF.

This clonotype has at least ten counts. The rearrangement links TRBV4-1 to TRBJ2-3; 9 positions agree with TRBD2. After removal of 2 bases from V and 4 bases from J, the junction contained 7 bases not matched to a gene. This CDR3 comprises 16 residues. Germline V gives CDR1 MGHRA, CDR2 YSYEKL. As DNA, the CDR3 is TGCGCCAGCAGCCAACTTCTAGCGGGGAAAGCAGATACGCAGTATTTT. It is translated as CASSQLLAGKADTQYF.

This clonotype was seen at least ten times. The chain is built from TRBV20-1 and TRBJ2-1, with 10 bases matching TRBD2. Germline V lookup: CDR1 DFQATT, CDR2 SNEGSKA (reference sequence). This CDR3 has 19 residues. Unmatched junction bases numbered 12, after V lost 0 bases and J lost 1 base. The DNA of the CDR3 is TGCAGTGCTAGAGATCTAAACCCTAGCGGGGGTTCGTCCTACAATGAGCAGTTCTTC. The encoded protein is CSARDLNPSGGSSYNEQFF.

CDR3 sequence reads: CASSAPGLAYETQYF. In DNA form, the CDR3 reads TGTGCCAGCAGTGCGCCGGGACTAGCCTATGAGACCCAGTACTTC. V is TRBV6-2 or TRBV6-3 and J is TRBJ2-5; TRBD2 matches at 9 bases. Germline V gene data show CDR1 as MNHEY and CDR2 as SVGEGT. The ends lost 5 bases at V and 5 bases at J; junction bases unmatched: 9. The CDR3 has 15 residues.

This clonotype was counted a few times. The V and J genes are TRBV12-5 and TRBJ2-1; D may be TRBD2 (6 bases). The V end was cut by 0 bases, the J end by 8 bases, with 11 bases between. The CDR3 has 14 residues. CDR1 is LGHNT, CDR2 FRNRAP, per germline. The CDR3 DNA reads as TGTGCTAGTGGTTTGGTGAATAGGGAGGATGAGCAGTTCTTC. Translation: CASGLVNREDEQFF. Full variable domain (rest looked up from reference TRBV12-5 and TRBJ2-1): DARVTQTPRHKVTEMGQEVTMRCQPILGHNTVFWYRQTMMQGLELLAYFRNRAPLDDSGMPKDRFSAEMPDATLATLKIQPSEPRDSAVYFCASGLVNREDEQFFGPGTRLTVL.

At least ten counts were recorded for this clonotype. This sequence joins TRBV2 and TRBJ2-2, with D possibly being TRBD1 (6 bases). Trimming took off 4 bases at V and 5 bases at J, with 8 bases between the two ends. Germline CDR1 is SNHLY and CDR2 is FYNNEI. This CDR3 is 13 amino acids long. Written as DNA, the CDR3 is TGTGCCAGCAGTGCAGGGGAAACCGGGGAGCTGTTTTTT. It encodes CASSAGETGELFF.

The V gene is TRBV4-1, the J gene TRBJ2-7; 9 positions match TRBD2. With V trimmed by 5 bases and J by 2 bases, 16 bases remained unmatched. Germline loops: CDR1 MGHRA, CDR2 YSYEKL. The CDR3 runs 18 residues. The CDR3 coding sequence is TGCGCCAGCAGCGGGGTGATAGCGGGGGACCCAAACACCTACGAGCAGTACTTC. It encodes CASSGVIAGDPNTYEQYF.

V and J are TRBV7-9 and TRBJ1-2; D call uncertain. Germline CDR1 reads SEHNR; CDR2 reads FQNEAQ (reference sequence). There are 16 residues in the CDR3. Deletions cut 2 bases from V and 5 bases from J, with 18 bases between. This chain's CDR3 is CASSLSVEEILYGYTF. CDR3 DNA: TGTGCCAGCAGCTTAAGTGTCGAGGAAATTTTATATGGCTACACCTTC.

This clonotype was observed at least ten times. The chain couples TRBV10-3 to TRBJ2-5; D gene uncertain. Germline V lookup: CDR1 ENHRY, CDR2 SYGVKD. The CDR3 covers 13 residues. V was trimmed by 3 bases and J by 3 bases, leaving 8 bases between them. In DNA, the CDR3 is TGTGCCATCAGTGATAGACCCGAAGAGACCCAGTACTTC. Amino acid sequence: CAISDRPEETQYF.

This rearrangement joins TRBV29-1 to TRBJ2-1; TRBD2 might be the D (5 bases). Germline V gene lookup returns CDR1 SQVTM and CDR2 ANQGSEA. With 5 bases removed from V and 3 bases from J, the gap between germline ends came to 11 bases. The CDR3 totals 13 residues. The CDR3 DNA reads TGCAGCGTTAGGACTGGAGTCTACAATGAGCAGTTCTTC. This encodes CSVRTGVYNEQFF.

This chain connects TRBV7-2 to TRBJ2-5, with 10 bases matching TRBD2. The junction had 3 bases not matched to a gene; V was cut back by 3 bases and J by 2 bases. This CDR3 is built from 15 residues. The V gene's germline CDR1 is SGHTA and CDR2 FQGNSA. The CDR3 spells CASSFTSGVQETQYF. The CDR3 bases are TGTGCCAGCAGCTTCACTAGCGGGGTTCAAGAGACCCAGTACTTC.

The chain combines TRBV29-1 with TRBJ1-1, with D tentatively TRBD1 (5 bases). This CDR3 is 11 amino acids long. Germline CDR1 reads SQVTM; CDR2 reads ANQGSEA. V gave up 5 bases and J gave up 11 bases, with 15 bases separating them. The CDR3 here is CSVYDQGSAFF. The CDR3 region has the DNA TGCAGCGTTTATGATCAGGGATCGGCTTTCTTT.

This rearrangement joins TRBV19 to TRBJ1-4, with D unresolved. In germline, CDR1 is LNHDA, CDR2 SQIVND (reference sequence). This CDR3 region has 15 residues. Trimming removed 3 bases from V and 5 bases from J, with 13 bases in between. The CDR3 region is CASSIGGTANEKLFF. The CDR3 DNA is TGTGCCAGTAGTATTGGTGGCACCGCAAATGAAAAACTGTTTTTT.

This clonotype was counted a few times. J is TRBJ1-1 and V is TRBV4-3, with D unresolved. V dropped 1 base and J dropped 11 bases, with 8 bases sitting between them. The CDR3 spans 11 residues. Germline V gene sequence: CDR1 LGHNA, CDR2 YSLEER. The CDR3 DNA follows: TGCGCCAGCAGCCAAGGAACTTGGGCTTTCTTT. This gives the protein CASSQGTWAFF.

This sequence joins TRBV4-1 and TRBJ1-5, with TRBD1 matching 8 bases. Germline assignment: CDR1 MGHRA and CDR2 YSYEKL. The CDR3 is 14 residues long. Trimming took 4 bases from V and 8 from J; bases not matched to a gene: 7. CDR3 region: CASSRTGPGEPQHF. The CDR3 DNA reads TGCGCCAGCAGCCGGACAGGGCCCGGGGAGCCCCAGCATTTT.